This T cell receptor beta chain was captured in a study of blood T cell repertoires in COVID-19 (dated by TCRdb to the early 2020s). For the study in its entirety: The collaborator samples originated in the United States, Italy and Spain and spanned the acute and convalescent phases of COVID-19. Deeply sampled blood TCRbeta repertoires from subjects exposed to, actively infected with, or recovered from COVID-19 were included in the dataset. The prospective study material was composed of cDNA or gDNA derived from T cells, B-cell-depleted T cells, or PBMCs. The sample metadata nearly always contained a de-identified subject ID, COVID-19 status, age in years and sex. The repertoires were made available in a free public database intended to serve as a resource for research on the immune response to SARS-CoV-2. Samples were obtained from the ongoing ImmuneRACE study (first 160 participants) and from 1,000 to 1,500 subjects provided by 6 global collaborators. Where available, HLA class I and class II types were taken from metadata supplied by the sample provider and were not determined by assay-based typing. Findings and caveats that apply to the study as a whole: The amount of clinical and demographic metadata varied by source and participant and was provided uncurated.

The CDR3 runs 14 amino acids, cysteine and phenylalanine included. The only DNA kept is the CDR3, 42 bases in frame from the first base. The CDR1 and CDR2 encoded by the germline V gene (reference sequence) are SGHAT and FQDESV. V and J lose 3 bases and 3 bases, and a span of 11 bases separates them. In the prospective study, participants were about 18 to 100 years old, resided in about 25 geographic areas of the United States, and were enrolled through a virtual design. Cohort assignment in the prospective study relied on participant-reported clinical history from a screening survey and a study questionnaire. Recovered participants in ImmuneRACE Cohort 3 were defined by two consecutive negative NP/OP PCR tests, clearance by a healthcare professional, or resolution of symptoms. Mobile phlebotomists in the prospective study collected whole blood, serum and a nasopharyngeal or oropharyngeal swab from every participant. Prospective study participants could optionally give additional blood draws and questionnaires over a roughly two-month period. Prospective study blood samples were shipped either frozen or at room temperature before DNA extraction.

TCRbeta CDR3 regions were amplified from genomic DNA by means of the immunoSEQ Assay, a bias-controlled multiplex PCR. The study's processing was this. Nucleated cell counts per sample were estimated from amplification of reference gene primers within the assay. Sequence reads were collapsed and filtered to measure the absolute abundance of every unique TCRbeta CDR3 rearrangement. Productive Simpson clonality was computed per sample as the square root of Simpson's diversity index over productive rearrangements. TCRdb's version of the immuneACCESS table is confined to in-frame rearrangements and falls short of the full clone set. An unresolved V gene accounts for under half of the shortfall where checked; the remainder is of unknown origin. D and trimming were read from the DNA, whereas the V and J calls and clone size are those reported in that table. This sample holds 200,000 to 250,000 clones; about 79% were observed only once. The ten largest clones add up to approximately 3.6% of the sample.

Details on this clone: Its specific antigen is unknown. No much larger clone is present one base from it, and per-base qualities are unavailable.

The sequence came from a woman aged 55-70 years who had recovered from COVID-19. The specimen sequenced was PBMCs or T cells enriched from blood (not recorded which). This sequence uses TRBV11-1 and TRBJ1-1, with the D gene not clear enough to name. For the CDR3, the sequence is CASSFTPTDTEAFF. The DNA sequence is TGTGCCAGCAGCTTCACCCCCACGGACACTGAAGCTTTCTTT.